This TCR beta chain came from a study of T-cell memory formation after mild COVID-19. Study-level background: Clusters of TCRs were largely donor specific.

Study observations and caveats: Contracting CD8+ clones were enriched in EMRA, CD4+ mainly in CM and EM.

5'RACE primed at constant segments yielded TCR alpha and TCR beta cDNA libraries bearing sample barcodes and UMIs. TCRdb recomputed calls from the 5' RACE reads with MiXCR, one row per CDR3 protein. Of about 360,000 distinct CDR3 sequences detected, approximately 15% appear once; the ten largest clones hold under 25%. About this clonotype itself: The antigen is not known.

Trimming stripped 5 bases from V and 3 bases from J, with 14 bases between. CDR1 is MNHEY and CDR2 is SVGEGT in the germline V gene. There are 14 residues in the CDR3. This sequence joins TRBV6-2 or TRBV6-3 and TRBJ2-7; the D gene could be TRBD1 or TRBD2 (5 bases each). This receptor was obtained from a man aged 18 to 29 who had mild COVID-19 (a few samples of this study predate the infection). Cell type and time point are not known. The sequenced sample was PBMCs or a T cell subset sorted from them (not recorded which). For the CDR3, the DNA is TGTGCCAGCAGTCCGGGACGGTCGAACTACGAGCAGTACTTC. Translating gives CASSPGRSNYEQYF.